This is a list of T cell receptor beta chains from one sample in a study of preoperative IRX-2 immunotherapy in early breast cancer. Libraries were prepared by immunoSEQ multiplex PCR; TCRdb keeps only in-frame clonotypes and omits some of them. The data show about 43,000 clones, approximately 95% seen once. This specimen consisted of tumor tissue, obtained after IRX-2 immunotherapy. The receptor set was obtained from a human donor with breast cancer. The CDR3 runs from the conserved cysteine through the conserved F or W. Each record gives: D gene, V gene, clone size, J gene, CDR3 protein, CDR3 DNA. A D gene is named only where the DNA matches it firmly. Where a row states a size, it is once, few, many or the class of an expanded clone; other rows omit it.

d_gene: -; v_gene: TRBV11-1; abundance: -; j_gene: TRBJ2-3; CDR3aa: CASSLGGPGDTQYF; CDR3nt: TGTGCCAGCAGCCTCGGGGGGCCCGGGGATACGCAGTATTTT
d_gene: TRBD1; v_gene: TRBV5-1; abundance: -; j_gene: TRBJ2-1; CDR3aa: CASSLGQGADEQFF; CDR3nt: TGCGCCAGCAGCTTGGGTCAGGGGGCCGATGAGCAGTTCTTC
d_gene: -; v_gene: TRBV27; abundance: few; j_gene: TRBJ1-1; CDR3aa: CASSSVAYSTEAFF; CDR3nt: TGTGCCAGCAGTTCTGTGGCGTATAGCACTGAAGCTTTCTTT
d_gene: TRBD1; v_gene: TRBV30; abundance: few; j_gene: TRBJ1-5; CDR3aa: CAWSVQGTNQPQHF; CDR3nt: TGTGCCTGGAGTGTACAGGGGACCAATCAGCCCCAGCATTTT
d_gene: -; v_gene: TRBV6-5; abundance: -; j_gene: TRBJ2-2; CDR3aa: CASWGANTGELFF; CDR3nt: TGTGCCAGCTGGGGCGCGAACACCGGGGAGCTGTTTTTT
d_gene: TRBD2; v_gene: TRBV7-2; abundance: -; j_gene: TRBJ2-5; CDR3aa: CASSNGLGQETQYF; CDR3nt: TGTGCCAGCAGCAACGGACTAGGACAAGAGACCCAGTACTTC
d_gene: -; v_gene: TRBV7-8; abundance: -; j_gene: TRBJ2-7; CDR3aa: CASSLSILEQYF; CDR3nt: TGTGCCAGCAGTCTTAGTATTTTGGAGCAGTACTTC
d_gene: TRBD1; v_gene: TRBV27; abundance: -; j_gene: TRBJ1-1; CDR3aa: CASSPTGTGTAEAFF; CDR3nt: TGTGCCAGCAGTCCTACCGGGACAGGGACTGCTGAAGCTTTCTTT
d_gene: TRBD1; v_gene: TRBV5-1; abundance: -; j_gene: TRBJ2-3; CDR3aa: CASSLGQGLSSTDTQYF; CDR3nt: TGCGCCAGCAGCTTGGGACAGGGCTTGTCTAGCACAGATACGCAGTATTTT
d_gene: TRBD1; v_gene: TRBV30; abundance: -; j_gene: TRBJ1-5; CDR3aa: CAWSDRANQPQHF; CDR3nt: TGTGCCTGGAGCGACAGGGCGAATCAGCCCCAGCATTTT
d_gene: -; v_gene: TRBV5-1; abundance: -; j_gene: TRBJ2-1; CDR3aa: CASSPAEGSEQFF; CDR3nt: TGCGCCAGCAGCCCAGCAGAAGGAAGTGAGCAGTTCTTC
d_gene: -; v_gene: TRBV27; abundance: -; j_gene: TRBJ2-3; CDR3aa: CASSSRGGGNTDTQYF; CDR3nt: TGTGCCAGCAGTTCCCGGGGAGGGGGTAACACAGATACGCAGTATTTT
d_gene: -; v_gene: TRBV15; abundance: -; j_gene: TRBJ2-3; CDR3aa: CATSRDKGLGTDTQYF; CDR3nt: TGTGCCACCAGCAGAGATAAGGGACTCGGCACAGATACGCAGTATTTT
d_gene: TRBD2; v_gene: TRBV15; abundance: once; j_gene: TRBJ2-7; CDR3aa: CATSRDAPGGFYEQYF; CDR3nt: TGTGCCACCAGCAGAGATGCCCCGGGGGGTTTTTACGAGCAGTACTTC
d_gene: -; v_gene: TRBV15; abundance: -; j_gene: TRBJ1-4; CDR3aa: CATSRSWLGNEKLFF; CDR3nt: TGTGCCACCAGCAGAAGTTGGTTGGGTAATGAAAAACTGTTTTTT
d_gene: TRBD1; v_gene: TRBV6-5; abundance: -; j_gene: TRBJ2-3; CDR3aa: CASRSSGQVTDTQYF; CDR3nt: TGTGCCAGCAGATCCTCGGGACAGGTCACAGATACGCAGTATTTT
d_gene: -; v_gene: TRBV5-8; abundance: -; j_gene: TRBJ2-7; CDR3aa: CASSLYGGYEQYF; CDR3nt: TGTGCCAGCAGCTTGTACGGTGGCTACGAGCAGTACTTC
d_gene: TRBD1; v_gene: TRBV5-6; abundance: -; j_gene: TRBJ1-1; CDR3aa: CASSFESGGEAFF; CDR3nt: TGTGCCAGCAGCTTCGAATCAGGGGGCGAAGCTTTCTTT
d_gene: TRBD1; v_gene: TRBV10-1; abundance: -; j_gene: TRBJ1-5; CDR3aa: CASRGQGVALPQHF; CDR3nt: TGCGCCAGCAGGGGACAGGGGGTGGCCTTGCCCCAGCATTTT
d_gene: TRBD2; v_gene: TRBV29-1; abundance: -; j_gene: TRBJ2-7; CDR3aa: CSVEGTSGPNTPYEQYF; CDR3nt: TGCAGCGTTGAGGGGACTAGCGGTCCTAATACCCCCTACGAGCAGTACTTC
d_gene: TRBD1; v_gene: TRBV4-1; abundance: -; j_gene: TRBJ2-7; CDR3aa: CASSLRDRGSYEQYF; CDR3nt: TGCGCCAGCAGCCTCCGGGACAGGGGTTCCTACGAGCAGTACTTC
d_gene: TRBD2; v_gene: TRBV28; abundance: -; j_gene: TRBJ2-7; CDR3aa: CASSFSGRDYEQYF; CDR3nt: TGTGCCAGCAGTTTTAGCGGGAGGGATTACGAGCAGTACTTC
d_gene: -; v_gene: TRBV28; abundance: -; j_gene: TRBJ2-7; CDR3aa: CASSSLREQYF; CDR3nt: TGTGCCAGCAGTTCCCTGAGAGAGCAGTACTTC
d_gene: -; v_gene: TRBV29-1; abundance: once; j_gene: TRBJ1-3; CDR3aa: CSVGDGNSGNTIYF; CDR3nt: TGCAGCGTAGGTGACGGTAACTCTGGAAACACCATATATTTT
d_gene: -; v_gene: TRBV6-6; abundance: -; j_gene: TRBJ1-1; CDR3aa: CASSYAGPRVKAFF; CDR3nt: TGTGCCAGCAGTTACGCAGGACCAAGGGTAAAGGCTTTCTTT
d_gene: -; v_gene: TRBV2; abundance: -; j_gene: TRBJ2-7; CDR3aa: CASSEVYEQYF; CDR3nt: TGTGCCAGCAGTGAGGTCTACGAGCAGTACTTC
d_gene: -; v_gene: TRBV18; abundance: once; j_gene: TRBJ1-5; CDR3aa: CASSGGRKQDRYSNQPQHF; CDR3nt: TGTGCCAGCTCCGGGGGCCGCAAGCAGGACCGATATAGCAATCAGCCCCAGCATTTT
d_gene: TRBD1; v_gene: TRBV27; abundance: -; j_gene: TRBJ2-7; CDR3aa: CASRPSVDRAHEQYF; CDR3nt: TGTGCCAGCAGGCCGTCGGTGGACAGGGCCCACGAGCAGTACTTC
d_gene: -; v_gene: TRBV5-5; abundance: -; j_gene: TRBJ1-1; CDR3aa: CASSPEVWTEAFF; CDR3nt: TGTGCCAGCAGCCCCGAGGTTTGGACTGAAGCTTTCTTT
d_gene: -; v_gene: TRBV7-9; abundance: -; j_gene: TRBJ2-7; CDR3aa: CASSLVGVGEQYF; CDR3nt: TGTGCCAGCAGCTTAGTGGGGGTGGGGGAGCAGTACTTC
d_gene: -; v_gene: TRBV9; abundance: -; j_gene: TRBJ2-2; CDR3aa: CASSVVSGGGELFF; CDR3nt: TGTGCCAGCAGCGTAGTTTCGGGCGGCGGGGAGCTGTTTTTT
d_gene: -; v_gene: TRBV7-2; abundance: -; j_gene: TRBJ1-5; CDR3aa: CASGLGVSQPQHF; CDR3nt: TGTGCCAGCGGATTAGGGGTGAGCCAGCCCCAGCATTTT
d_gene: -; v_gene: TRBV19; abundance: -; j_gene: TRBJ2-7; CDR3aa: CASSKQGDYREQYF; CDR3nt: TGTGCCAGTAGTAAACAGGGGGACTATCGAGAGCAGTACTTC
d_gene: -; v_gene: TRBV19; abundance: -; j_gene: TRBJ2-6; CDR3aa: CASSMSGANVLTF; CDR3nt: TGTGCCAGTAGTATGTCTGGGGCCAACGTCCTGACTTTC
d_gene: TRBD1; v_gene: TRBV7-2; abundance: -; j_gene: TRBJ2-7; CDR3aa: CASSLEGTGIPYEQYF; CDR3nt: TGTGCCAGCAGCTTAGAAGGGACAGGGATCCCCTACGAGCAGTACTTC
d_gene: TRBD1; v_gene: TRBV5-1; abundance: -; j_gene: TRBJ1-2; CDR3aa: CASSWAPGQGNGYTF; CDR3nt: TGCGCCAGCAGTTGGGCCCCCGGACAGGGGAATGGCTACACCTTC
d_gene: -; v_gene: TRBV12-5; abundance: -; j_gene: TRBJ1-1; CDR3aa: CASGLGQVNTEAFF; CDR3nt: TGTGCTAGTGGTTTGGGACAGGTGAACACTGAAGCTTTCTTT
d_gene: -; v_gene: TRBV5-4; abundance: -; j_gene: TRBJ1-4; CDR3aa: CASSFGGGAIGEKLFF; CDR3nt: TGTGCCAGCAGCTTTGGGGGGGGCGCGATTGGTGAAAAACTGTTTTTT
d_gene: TRBD2; v_gene: TRBV6-5; abundance: few; j_gene: TRBJ2-5; CDR3aa: CASSYSPSGLQETQYF; CDR3nt: TGTGCCAGCAGTTACTCGCCTAGCGGACTCCAAGAGACCCAGTACTTC
d_gene: -; v_gene: TRBV7-9; abundance: once; j_gene: TRBJ1-5; CDR3aa: CASSLGARDFGNQPQHF; CDR3nt: TGTGCCAGCAGTTTGGGGGCGCGGGACTTCGGCAATCAGCCCCAGCATTTT
d_gene: -; v_gene: TRBV6-5; abundance: -; j_gene: TRBJ1-4; CDR3aa: CASSSTPGTNEKLFF; CDR3nt: TGTGCCAGCAGTTCGACTCCGGGAACTAATGAAAAACTGTTTTTT
d_gene: -; v_gene: TRBV18; abundance: -; j_gene: TRBJ2-5; CDR3aa: CASSTGSRYQETQYF; CDR3nt: TGTGCCAGCTCAACCGGTAGCAGATACCAAGAGACCCAGTACTTC
d_gene: -; v_gene: TRBV9; abundance: -; j_gene: TRBJ2-1; CDR3aa: CASSVSWGPGNEQFF; CDR3nt: TGTGCCAGCAGCGTATCCTGGGGGCCAGGAAATGAGCAGTTCTTC
d_gene: TRBD1; v_gene: TRBV28; abundance: -; j_gene: TRBJ1-4; CDR3aa: CASTPGAGPDREDEKLFF; CDR3nt: TGTGCCAGCACCCCGGGGGCCGGGCCCGACAGGGAGGACGAAAAACTGTTTTTT
d_gene: -; v_gene: TRBV13; abundance: once; j_gene: TRBJ2-7; CDR3aa: CASSPPWSSYEQYF; CDR3nt: TGTGCCAGCTCTCCCCCCTGGAGCTCCTACGAGCAGTACTTC
d_gene: -; v_gene: TRBV5-1; abundance: -; j_gene: TRBJ2-5; CDR3aa: CASSIRQLQETQYF; CDR3nt: TGCGCCAGCAGCATTAGACAGTTACAAGAGACCCAGTACTTC
d_gene: TRBD2; v_gene: TRBV4-3; abundance: -; j_gene: TRBJ2-3; CDR3aa: CASSHSGANTQYF; CDR3nt: TGCGCCAGCAGCCATAGCGGGGCAAATACGCAGTATTTT
d_gene: -; v_gene: TRBV7-9; abundance: -; j_gene: TRBJ2-7; CDR3aa: CASSLAGGSYEQYF; CDR3nt: TGTGCCAGCAGCTTAGCAGGGGGGTCCTACGAGCAGTACTTC
d_gene: TRBD1; v_gene: TRBV4-3; abundance: -; j_gene: TRBJ2-2; CDR3aa: CASKADSGTGGRELFF; CDR3nt: TGCGCCAGCAAGGCGGATAGCGGGACAGGGGGGCGGGAGCTGTTTTTT
d_gene: -; v_gene: TRBV5-4; abundance: -; j_gene: TRBJ1-2; CDR3aa: CASSFGKLVQGQNGYTF; CDR3nt: TGTGCCAGCAGCTTTGGTAAATTAGTCCAGGGCCAAAATGGCTACACCTTC
d_gene: -; v_gene: TRBV18; abundance: -; j_gene: TRBJ2-3; CDR3aa: CASSWGLGVTDTQYF; CDR3nt: TGTGCCAGCTCATGGGGCCTGGGGGTCACAGATACGCAGTATTTT
d_gene: -; v_gene: TRBV4-2; abundance: -; j_gene: TRBJ1-1; CDR3aa: CASSRGIKEGMNTEAFF; CDR3nt: TGTGCCAGCAGCCGGGGCATCAAGGAAGGGATGAACACTGAAGCTTTCTTT
d_gene: -; v_gene: TRBV9; abundance: -; j_gene: TRBJ2-1; CDR3aa: CASSPMARNEQFF; CDR3nt: TGTGCCAGCAGCCCAATGGCTCGCAATGAGCAGTTCTTC
d_gene: -; v_gene: TRBV15; abundance: -; j_gene: TRBJ2-5; CDR3aa: CATSSIWGAGETQYF; CDR3nt: TGTGCCACCAGCAGCATCTGGGGGGCCGGAGAGACCCAGTACTTC